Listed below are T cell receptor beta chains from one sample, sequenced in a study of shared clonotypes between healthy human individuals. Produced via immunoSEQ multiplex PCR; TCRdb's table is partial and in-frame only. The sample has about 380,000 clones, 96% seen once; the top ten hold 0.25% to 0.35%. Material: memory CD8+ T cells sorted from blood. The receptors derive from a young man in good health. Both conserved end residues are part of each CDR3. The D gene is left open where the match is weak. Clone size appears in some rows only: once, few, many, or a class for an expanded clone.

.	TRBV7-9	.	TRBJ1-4	TGTGCCAGCAGCTTAGTTTTATTCTGGGGAGGTAATGAAAAACTGTTTTTT	CASSLVLFWGGNEKLFF
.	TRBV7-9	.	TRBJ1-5	TGTGCCAGCAGCTTAATGTCGGATCAGCCCCAGCATTTT	CASSLMSDQPQHF
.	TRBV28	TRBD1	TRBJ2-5	TGTGCCAGCAGTTTAGACAGGGGGCTAGAGACCCAGTACTTC	CASSLDRGLETQYF
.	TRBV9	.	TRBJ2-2	TGTGCCAGCAATCTTGTTGGGGGGGAGCTGTTTTTT	CASNLVGGELFF
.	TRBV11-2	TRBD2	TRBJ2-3	TGTGCCGGCCAAGGCGGGAGGACAGATACGCAGTATTTT	CAGQGGRTDTQYF
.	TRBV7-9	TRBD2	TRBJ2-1	TGTGCCAGCAGCTCGGGGGGAAGCTCCTACAATGAGCAGTTCTTC	CASSSGGSSYNEQFF
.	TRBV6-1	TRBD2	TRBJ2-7	TGTGCCAGCAGTGGACTAGCGGGAGGCCTCTCCTACGAGCAGTACTTC	CASSGLAGGLSYEQYF
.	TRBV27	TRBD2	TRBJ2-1	TGTGCCAGCATGGGGACTAGCGGTGCCTACAATGAGCAGTTCTTC	CASMGTSGAYNEQFF
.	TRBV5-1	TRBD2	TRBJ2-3	TGCGCCAGCAGCTTGGGACTAGCGGGCCAGAGGCGCACAGATACGCAGTATTTT	CASSLGLAGQRRTDTQYF
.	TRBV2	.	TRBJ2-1	TGTGCCAGCAGAGGGCAGGGCGTCTACAATGAGCAGTTCTTC	CASRGQGVYNEQFF
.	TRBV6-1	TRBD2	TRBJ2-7	TGTGCCAGCAGTGAAGCGGGCTCTAGCGGGAGCTACGAGCAGTACTTC	CASSEAGSSGSYEQYF
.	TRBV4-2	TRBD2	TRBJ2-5	TGTGCCAGCAGCCAATTACAACCGGGACTAGCGGGAGAGACCCAGTACTTC	CASSQLQPGLAGETQYF
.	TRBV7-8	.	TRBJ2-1	TGTGCCAGCAGTATCCACGACTCCTACAATGAGCAGTTCTTC	CASSIHDSYNEQFF
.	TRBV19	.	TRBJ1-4	TGTGCCAGTAGTTCACCGGGACTGACCAATGAAAAACTGTTTTTT	CASSSPGLTNEKLFF
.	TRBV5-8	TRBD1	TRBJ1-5	TGTGCCAGCAGCCATACCGGGACAGCCAATTACCAGCATTTT	CASSHTGTANYQHF
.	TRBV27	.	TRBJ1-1	TGTGCCAGCAGTTCCCTATCCAGACGCCGGAACACTGAAGCTTTCTTT	CASSSLSRRRNTEAFF
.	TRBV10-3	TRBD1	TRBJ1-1	TGTGCCACACGAGGGCATCCGACAGGGGACACTGAAGCTTTCTTT	CATRGHPTGDTEAFF
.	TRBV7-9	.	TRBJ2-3	TGTGCCAGCAGCTTAAAGGGGGGTCCGTCAGATACGCAGTATTTT	CASSLKGGPSDTQYF
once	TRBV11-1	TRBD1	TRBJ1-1	TGTGCCAGCAGCTTACAGACAGGGACCTATGTCGCTTTCTTT	CASSLQTGTYVAFF
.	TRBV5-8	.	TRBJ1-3	TGTGCCAGCAGCCGGACGGATGACTCTGGAAACACCATATATTTT	CASSRTDDSGNTIYF
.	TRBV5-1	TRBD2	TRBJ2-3	TGCGCCAGCAGCTCCGGGACTAGCGGGAGTTGGACAGATACGCAGTATTTT	CASSSGTSGSWTDTQYF
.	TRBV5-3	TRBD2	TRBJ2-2	TGTGCCAGAAGCTTGACTAGCGGAGACACCGGGGAGCTGTTTTTT	CARSLTSGDTGELFF
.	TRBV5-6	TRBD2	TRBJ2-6	TGTGCCAGCAGCTTTCGGATACTAGCGGGCTCTGGGGCCAACGTCCTGACTTTC	CASSFRILAGSGANVLTF
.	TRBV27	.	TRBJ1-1	TGTGCCAGCAGTCGTACGGGGGTAGGAGCTTTCTTT	CASSRTGVGAFF
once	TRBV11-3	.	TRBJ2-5	TGTGCCAGCAGCCGTCACCACAGGGAAGAGACCCAGTACTTC	CASSRHHREETQYF
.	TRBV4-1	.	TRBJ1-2	TGCGCCAGCAGCCAATCTTATGGGACAACTAACTATGGCTACACCTTC	CASSQSYGTTNYGYTF
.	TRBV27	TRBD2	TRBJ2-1	TGTGCCAGCAGTTTTATGGCGTCTGAGACTAGCGGGAGGGGCGGGCAGTTCTTC	CASSFMASETSGRGGQFF
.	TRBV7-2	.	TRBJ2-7	TGTGCCAGCAGCTTAGTTGGTGGGCCCAGCTCCTACGAGCAGTACTTC	CASSLVGGPSSYEQYF
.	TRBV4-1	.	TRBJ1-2	TGCGCCAGCAGTCGCACAGATTCCGCTAACTATGGCTACACCTTC	CASSRTDSANYGYTF
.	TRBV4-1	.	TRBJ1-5	TGCGCCAGCAGGCACTTTGGGGATAGCAATCAGCCCCAGCATTTT	CASRHFGDSNQPQHF
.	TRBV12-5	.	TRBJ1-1	TGTGCTAGTGGTCAGGGACCCAACACTGAAGCTTTCTTT	CASGQGPNTEAFF
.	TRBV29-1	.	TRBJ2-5	TGCAGCGTCCCCGTTAGAATCCAAGAGACCCAGTACTTC	CSVPVRIQETQYF
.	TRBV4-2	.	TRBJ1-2	TGTGCCAGCAGCCAAGAAATGGGAGACAGCTTCTATGGCTACACCTTC	CASSQEMGDSFYGYTF
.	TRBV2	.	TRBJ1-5	TGTGCCACTAAACTCCAGGAGGGTCAGCCCCAGCATTTT	CATKLQEGQPQHF
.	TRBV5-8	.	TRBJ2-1	TGTGCCAGCAGCCTGTCTAGCTACAGTGTCTCCTACAATGAGCAGTTCTTC	CASSLSSYSVSYNEQFF
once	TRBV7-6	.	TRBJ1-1	TGTGCCAGCAGCTTAGACGGGGTAACTGAAGCTTTCTTT	CASSLDGVTEAFF
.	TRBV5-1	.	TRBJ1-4	TGCGCCAGCAGCTTTGGTTCCGGAGCGTCTTATGAAAAACTGTTTTTT	CASSFGSGASYEKLFF
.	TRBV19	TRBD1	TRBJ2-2	TGTGCCAGTAGTATCTCAACAGGGGGGATCGGGGAGCTGTTTTTT	CASSISTGGIGELFF
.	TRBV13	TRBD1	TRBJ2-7	TGTGCCAGCAGCTCGGACAGGGAGAGTTACGAGCAGTACTTC	CASSSDRESYEQYF
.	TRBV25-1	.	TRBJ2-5	TGTGCCAGCAGGGAGACCCAGTACTTC	CASRETQYF
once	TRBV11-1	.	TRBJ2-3	TGTGCCAGCAGCTTTTACGAGCAGGAGAGCACAGATACGCAGTATTTT	CASSFYEQESTDTQYF
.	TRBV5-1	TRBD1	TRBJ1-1	TGCGCCAGCAAGAGACAGGGAGGTTTGGGAACTGGGAACACTGAAGCTTTCTTT	CASKRQGGLGTGNTEAFF
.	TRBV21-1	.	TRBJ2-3	TGTGCCAGCAGCATCAGGACAGGGGGGCCAGATACGCAGTATTTT	CASSIRTGGPDTQYF
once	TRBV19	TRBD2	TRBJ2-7	TGTGCCAGTAGAAATCTAGCGGGAGTGGACGAGCAGTACTTC	CASRNLAGVDEQYF
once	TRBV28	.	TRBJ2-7	TGTGCCAGCAGTTCTATCCAAACCCACGAGCAGTACTTC	CASSSIQTHEQYF
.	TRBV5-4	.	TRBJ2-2	TGTGCCAGCAGCTTGAGCCCTTTCCCGGGGACCACCGGGGAGCTGTTTTTT	CASSLSPFPGTTGELFF
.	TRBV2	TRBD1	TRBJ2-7	TGTGCCAGCAGTTGGACAGGGGACCTATACGAGCAGTACTTC	CASSWTGDLYEQYF
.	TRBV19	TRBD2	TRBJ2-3	TGTGCCAGTAGTACATGTTGTCTAGCGGGAGGGCCGAGCACAGATACGCAGTATTTT	CASSTCCLAGGPSTDTQYF
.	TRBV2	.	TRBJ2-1	TGTGCCAGCCGATACGAGACGGTTCCTGGGTATGAGCAGTTCTTC	CASRYETVPGYEQFF
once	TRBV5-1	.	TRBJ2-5	TGCGCCAGCAGCGTGCAGGGTGACAAGACCCAGTACTTC	CASSVQGDKTQYF
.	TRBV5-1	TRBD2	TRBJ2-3	TGCGCCAGCAGCACTGGACTAGCGGACTCAGATACGCAGTATTTT	CASSTGLADSDTQYF
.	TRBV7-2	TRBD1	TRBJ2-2	TGTGCCAGCAGCCCAGACAGGGGGCACGCCGGGGAGCTGTTTTTT	CASSPDRGHAGELFF
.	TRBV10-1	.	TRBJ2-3	TGCGCCAGCAGTAGCGGGAGCACAGATACGCAGTATTTT	CASSSGSTDTQYF
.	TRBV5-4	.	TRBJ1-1	TGTGCCAGCAGCTTGTATGCGAAGGGGACTGAAGCTTTCTTT	CASSLYAKGTEAFF